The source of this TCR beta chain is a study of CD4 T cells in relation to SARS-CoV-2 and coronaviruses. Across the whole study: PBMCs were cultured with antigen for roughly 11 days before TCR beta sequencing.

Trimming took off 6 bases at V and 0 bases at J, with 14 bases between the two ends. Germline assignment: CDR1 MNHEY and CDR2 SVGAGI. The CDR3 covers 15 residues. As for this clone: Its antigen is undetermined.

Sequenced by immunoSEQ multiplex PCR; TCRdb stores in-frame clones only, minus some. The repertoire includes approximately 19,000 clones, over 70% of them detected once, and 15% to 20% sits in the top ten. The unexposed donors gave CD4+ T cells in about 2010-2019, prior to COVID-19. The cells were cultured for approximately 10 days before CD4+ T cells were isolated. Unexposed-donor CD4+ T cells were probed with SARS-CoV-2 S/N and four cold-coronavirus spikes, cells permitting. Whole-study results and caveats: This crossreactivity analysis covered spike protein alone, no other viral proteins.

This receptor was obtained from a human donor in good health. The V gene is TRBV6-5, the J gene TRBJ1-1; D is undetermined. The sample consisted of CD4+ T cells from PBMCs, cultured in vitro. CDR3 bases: TGTGCCAGCAGCCTAGAAATGGGAATGAACACTGAAGCTTTCTTT. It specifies CASSLEMGMNTEAFF.